Shown below are 9 T cell receptor beta chains from a single sample sequenced in a study of blood T cells in healthy people across ages (dated by TCRdb to the mid-2010s). The library was generated by 5' RACE. The run used an Illumina HiSeq 2500. A second PCR of about 7 to 12 cycles was run with a J-beta primer mix and a sample-barcoded 5' primer. The public sequencing data were trimmed at Q25 with fastp and processed into clonotypes with MiXCR by TCRdb, which kept only in-frame beta chains. Entries that share a CDR3 protein sequence are merged under the most common genes and DNA. This sample has 800,000 or so distinct CDR3 sequences in its table, and approximately 65% of those were observed once. Roughly 25% of the sample rests with the top ten. Sequencing was performed on blood. The receptors originated from a man aged 30-40 years in good health.

There are many counts of this clonotype. Germline and junction disagree at one end, which may indicate a read error. The chain carries TRBV5-1 and TRBJ2-1, with 8 positions matching TRBD1. The CDR3 consists of 14 residues. The germline V gene has CDR1 SGHRS and CDR2 YFSETQ. The DNA for the CDR3 is TGCGCCAGCAGTTTGGGACAGGTCTACAATGAGCAGTTCTTC. This sequence encodes CASSLGQVYNEQFF. The full variable domain, rest sourced from reference TRBV5-1 and TRBJ2-1, is KAGVTQTPRYLIKTRGQQVTLSCSPISGHRSVSWYQQTPGQGLQFLFEYFSETQRNKGNFPGRFSGRQFSNSRSEMNVSTLELGDSALYLCASSLGQVYNEQFFGPGTRLTVL.

The gene calls are TRBV20-1 and TRBJ2-7; 15 nucleotides agree with TRBD2. Germline CDR1 DFQATT, CDR2 SNEGSKA (reference sequence). The CDR3 covers 15 residues. Trimming cost V 2 bases and J 4 bases; bases outside gene matches: 3. In nucleotides, the CDR3 is TGCAGTGCTAGAATCGGGACTAGCGGGGGGTACGAGCAGTACTTC. Residues: CSARIGTSGGYEQYF.

J is TRBJ2-1 and V is TRBV7-3, with 14 bases fitting TRBD2. The V segment lost 2 bases and the J segment 8 bases; nucleotides outside the gene matches: 5. The CDR3 has 16 residues. CDR1 and CDR2 (germline): SGHTA, FQGTGA. The CDR3 region is CASSLGLAGGIDEQFF. CDR3 coding DNA: TGTGCCAGCAGCTTAGGACTAGCGGGGGGTATCGATGAGCAGTTCTTC.

This chain connects TRBV15 to TRBJ2-3; 13 bases are a match to TRBD2. In germline, CDR1 is LNHNV, CDR2 YYDKDF (reference sequence). With 3 bases clipped from V and 2 bases from J, the junction kept 5 bases outside the gene matches. The CDR3 contains 17 residues. The CDR3 DNA sequence: TGTGCCACCAGCAGGGGACTAGCGGGGCTATCCACAGATACGCAGTATTTT. Protein: CATSRGLAGLSTDTQYF. Full variable domain (rest looked up from reference TRBV15 and TRBJ2-3): DAMVIQNPRYQVTQFGKPVTLSCSQTLNHNVMYWYQQKSSQAPKLLFHYYDKDFNNEADTPDNFQSRRPNTSFCFLDIRSPGLGDTAMYLCATSRGLAGLSTDTQYFGPGTRLTVL.

Notes on this clonotype: A junction boundary mismatches the germline segment, possibly from a read error. The chain employs TRBV5-1 and TRBJ2-1; 9 bases align to TRBD1. Germline V gene sequence: CDR1 SGHRS, CDR2 YFSETQ. CDR3 size: 17 residues. CDR3 in DNA: TGCGCCAGCAGCTTGACAGGGGGCGGGGACCCCTACAATGAGCGGTTCTTC. It yields the protein CASSLTGGGDPYNERFF.

The CDR3 nucleotides read TGTGCCAGCAGTTCCAGGGGAACCCAAGAGACCCAGTACTTC. Protein: CASSSRGTQETQYF. V and J are TRBV3-1 and TRBJ2-5; perhaps TRBD1 as D (6 bases). From germline, CDR1 is LGHDT and CDR2 YNNKEL (reference sequence). This CDR3 has 14 residues. Trimming removed 6 bases from V and 1 base from J, with 12 bases in between.

The CDR3 loop reads CASSSRPGREQYF. The CDR3 DNA follows: TGCGCCAGCAGCTCCCGCCCGGGACGCGAGCAGTACTTC. The rearrangement uses TRBV4-3 and TRBJ2-7, with D possibly being TRBD1 or TRBD2 (5 bases each). Germline V gene sequence: CDR1 LGHNA, CDR2 YSLEER. Trimming stripped 5 bases from V and 6 bases from J, with 14 bases between. The CDR3 runs 13 residues.

The rearrangement joins TRBV7-9 to TRBJ2-7; possible D gene TRBD1, 8 bases. Germline values: CDR1 SEHNR, CDR2 FQNEAQ (reference sequence). The length of the CDR3 is 16 residues. Trimming took off 5 bases at V and 2 bases at J, with 19 bases between the two ends. The CDR3 DNA is TGTGCCAGCAGCCCTTTTTGGACAGGGACTACCTACGAGCAGTACTTC. It codes for CASSPFWTGTTYEQYF. Full variable domain (outside the CDR3, taken from reference TRBV7-9 and TRBJ2-7): DTGVSQNPRHKITKRGQNVTFRCDPISEHNRLYWYRQTLGQGPEFLTYFQNEAQLEKSRLLSDRFSAERPKGSFSTLEIQRTEQGDSAMYLCASSPFWTGTTYEQYFGPGTRLTVT.

This clonotype was counted between two and nine times. This rearrangement joins TRBV12-5 to TRBJ2-1, with D possibly matching TRBD2 (6 bases). V shed 2 bases and J shed 6 bases, with 8 bases lying between them. The germline CDR1 and CDR2 sequences are LGHNT and FRNRAP. CDR3 size: 13 residues. Here the CDR3 reads CASGLPGVNEQFF. The CDR3 DNA sequence: TGTGCTAGTGGTTTGCCGGGAGTCAATGAGCAGTTCTTC. The full variable domain, completed using reference TRBV12-5 and TRBJ2-1, is DARVTQTPRHKVTEMGQEVTMRCQPILGHNTVFWYRQTMMQGLELLAYFRNRAPLDDSGMPKDRFSAEMPDATLATLKIQPSEPRDSAVYFCASGLPGVNEQFFGPGTRLTVL.